This record covers a single T cell receptor (beta chain). The antigen is not known. This CDR3 comprises 15 residues. Germline V gene sequence: CDR1 ENHRY, CDR2 SYGVKD. V was pared by 6 bases and J by 4 bases, with 9 bases of the junction left unmatched. Clones were read by immunoSEQ multiplex PCR, and TCRdb kept only the in-frame ones, dropping some. Of 30,000 to 40,000 clones listed, more than 65% are singletons. The data were taken from a study of STAT5B mutations in CD4+ large granular lymphocyte leukemia. Broader study findings: CD4-sorted patient repertoires seemed more clonal than healthy CD4+ repertoires.

The sequence came from a human donor in good health. This chain links TRBV10-3 with TRBJ2-7; 10 nucleotides line up with TRBD1. Sequenced: CD4+ T cells from blood buffy coats. The CDR3 DNA reads as TGTGCCATCAGCCTGACAGGGGGCAACGGGTACGAGCAGTACTTC. It encodes CAISLTGGNGYEQYF.